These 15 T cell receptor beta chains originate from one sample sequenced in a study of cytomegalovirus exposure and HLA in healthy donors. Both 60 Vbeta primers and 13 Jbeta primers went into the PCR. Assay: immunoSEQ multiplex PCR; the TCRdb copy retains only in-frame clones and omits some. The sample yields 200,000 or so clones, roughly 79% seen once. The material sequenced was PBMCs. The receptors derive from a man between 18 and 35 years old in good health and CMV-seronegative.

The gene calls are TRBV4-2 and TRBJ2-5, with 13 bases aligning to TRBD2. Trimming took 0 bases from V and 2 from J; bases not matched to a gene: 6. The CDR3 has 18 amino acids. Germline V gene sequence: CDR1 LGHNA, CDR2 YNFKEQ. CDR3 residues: CASSQDRTSGRGQETQYF. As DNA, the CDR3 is TGTGCCAGCAGCCAAGATAGAACTAGCGGGAGGGGGCAAGAGACCCAGTACTTC.

The DNA for the CDR3 is TGTGCCAGCAGTTCATACCTCCTCCACCGGGACTATGGCTACACCTTC. Its protein product is CASSSYLLHRDYGYTF. This chain links TRBV28 with TRBJ1-2, with D hard to call. CDR1 MDHEN and CDR2 SYDVKM come from the germline V gene. This CDR3 is 16 amino acids long. Trimming took 4 bases from V and 3 from J, leaving 18 bases between them.

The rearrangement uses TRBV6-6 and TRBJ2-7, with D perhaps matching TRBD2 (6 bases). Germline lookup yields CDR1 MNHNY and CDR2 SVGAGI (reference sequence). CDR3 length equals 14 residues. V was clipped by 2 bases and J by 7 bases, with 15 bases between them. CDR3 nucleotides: TGTGCCAGCAGTTACGACGGGAGATCAGGGGAGCAGTACTTC. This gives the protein CASSYDGRSGEQYF.

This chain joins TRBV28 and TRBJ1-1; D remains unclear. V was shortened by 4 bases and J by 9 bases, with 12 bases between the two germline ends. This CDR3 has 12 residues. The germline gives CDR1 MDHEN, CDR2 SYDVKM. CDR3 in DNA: TGTGCCAGCAGTTCAGGAACCCTCAAAGCTTTCTTT. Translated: CASSSGTLKAFF.

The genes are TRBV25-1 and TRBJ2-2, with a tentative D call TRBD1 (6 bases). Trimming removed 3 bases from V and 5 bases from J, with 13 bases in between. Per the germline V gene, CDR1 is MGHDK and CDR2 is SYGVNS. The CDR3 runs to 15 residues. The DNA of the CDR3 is TGTGCCAGCAGTGACCGGACAGATCAAACCGGGGAGCTGTTTTTT. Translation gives CASSDRTDQTGELFF.

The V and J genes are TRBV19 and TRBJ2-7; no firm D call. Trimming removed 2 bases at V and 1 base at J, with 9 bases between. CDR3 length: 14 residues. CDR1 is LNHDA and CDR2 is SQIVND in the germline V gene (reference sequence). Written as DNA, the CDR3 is TGTGCCAGTAGTATAATGGGCAGTTCCTACGAGCAGTACTTC. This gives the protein CASSIMGSSYEQYF.

The CDR3 DNA reads TGTGCCAGCAGCCCCCTGGACAGGATCTACGAGCAGTACTTC. Residues: CASSPLDRIYEQYF. This chain uses TRBV11-1 with TRBJ2-7; 7 bases align to TRBD1. The CDR3 is made up of 14 amino acids. V dropped 5 bases and J dropped 3; count of bases not matched to a gene: 7. Per germline, CDR1 SGHAT and CDR2 FQDESV (reference sequence).

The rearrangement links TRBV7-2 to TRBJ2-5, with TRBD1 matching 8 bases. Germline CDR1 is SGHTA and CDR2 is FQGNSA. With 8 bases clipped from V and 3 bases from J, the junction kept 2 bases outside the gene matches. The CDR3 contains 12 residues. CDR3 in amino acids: CASQGAEETQYF. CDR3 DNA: TGTGCCAGCCAGGGGGCCGAAGAGACCCAGTACTTC. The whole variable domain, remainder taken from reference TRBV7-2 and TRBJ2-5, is GAGVSQSPSNKVTEKGKDVELRCDPISGHTALYWYRQSLGQGLEFLIYFQGNSAPDKSGLPSDRFSAERTGGSVSTLTIQRTQQEDSAVYLCASQGAEETQYFGPGTRLLVL.

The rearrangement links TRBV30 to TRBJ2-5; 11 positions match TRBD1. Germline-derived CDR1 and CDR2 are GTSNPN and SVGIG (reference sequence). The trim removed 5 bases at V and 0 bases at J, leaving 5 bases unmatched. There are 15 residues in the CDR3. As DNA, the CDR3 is TGTGCCTGGCAACCGGGACAGGGGGACCAAGAGACCCAGTACTTC. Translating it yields CAWQPGQGDQETQYF.

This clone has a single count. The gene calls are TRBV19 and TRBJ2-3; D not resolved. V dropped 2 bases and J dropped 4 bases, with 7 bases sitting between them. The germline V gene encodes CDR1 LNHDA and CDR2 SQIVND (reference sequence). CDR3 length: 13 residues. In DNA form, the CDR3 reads TGTGCCAGTAGTATATTTGGAGCAGATACGCAGTATTTT. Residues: CASSIFGADTQYF.

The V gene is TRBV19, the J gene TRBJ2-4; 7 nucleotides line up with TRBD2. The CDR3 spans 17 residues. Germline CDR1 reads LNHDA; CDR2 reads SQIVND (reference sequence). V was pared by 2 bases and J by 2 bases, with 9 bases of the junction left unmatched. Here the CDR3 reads CASSIRVRRGSKNIQYF. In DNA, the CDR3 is TGTGCCAGTAGTATAAGGGTTCGGCGGGGGTCCAAAAACATTCAGTACTTC.

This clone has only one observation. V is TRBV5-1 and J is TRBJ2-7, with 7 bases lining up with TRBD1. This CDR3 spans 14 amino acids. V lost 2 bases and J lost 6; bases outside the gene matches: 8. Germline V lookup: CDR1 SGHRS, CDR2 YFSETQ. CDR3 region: CASSFTGAPGEQYF. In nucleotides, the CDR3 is TGCGCCAGCAGCTTCACAGGGGCCCCCGGCGAGCAGTACTTC.

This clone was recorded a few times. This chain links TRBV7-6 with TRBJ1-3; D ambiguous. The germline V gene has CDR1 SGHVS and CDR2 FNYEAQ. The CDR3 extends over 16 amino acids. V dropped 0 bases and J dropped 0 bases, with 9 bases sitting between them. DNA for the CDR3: TGTGCCAGCAGCTTAGCGAACAGCTGCTCTGGAAACACCATATATTTT. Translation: CASSLANSCSGNTIYF.

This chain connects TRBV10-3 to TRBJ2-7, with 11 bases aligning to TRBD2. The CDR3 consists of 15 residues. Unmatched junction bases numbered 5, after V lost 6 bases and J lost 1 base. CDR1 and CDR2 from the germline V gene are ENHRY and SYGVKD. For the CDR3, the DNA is TGTGCCATCAGGGAGGGGACTAGCGGATCCTACGAGCAGTACTTC. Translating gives CAIREGTSGSYEQYF.

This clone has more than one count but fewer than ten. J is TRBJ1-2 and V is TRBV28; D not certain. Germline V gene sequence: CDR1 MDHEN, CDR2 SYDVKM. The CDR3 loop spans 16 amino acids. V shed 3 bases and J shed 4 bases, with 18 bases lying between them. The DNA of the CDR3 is TGTGCCAGCAGTTTTAGGGTGCGGGGTCGGTTCTATGGCTACACCTTC. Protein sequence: CASSFRVRGRFYGYTF.